This entry is about one T cell receptor (beta chain). The data originate from a study of blood T cell repertoires in COVID-19. In the authors' workflow: Nucleated cell counts were estimated from reference gene primer amplification. The assay was immunoSEQ multiplex PCR, and TCRdb's table has in-frame clones only and misses some. The V and J calls and clone size were taken over from that table, and D and trimming were inferred from the DNA. The sample includes some 150,000 clones, approximately 86% of them seen just once. CDR3 length: 12 amino acids. V lost 5 bases and J lost 9, with 13 bases in between. Germline CDR1 reads SGHTA; CDR2 reads FQGTGA.

This sequence originates from a man aged 65 to 79 with acute or convalescent COVID-19. The J gene is TRBJ2-5, the V gene TRBV7-3; tentatively, D is TRBD2 (5 bases). The sequenced material came from peripheral blood. The CDR3 DNA follows: TGTGCCAGCAGCCAGGCGGGTAGGGCCCAGTACTTC. It codes for CASSQAGRAQYF.